These 11 T cell receptor beta chains were all obtained from the same sample, sequenced in a study of T cells in women clearing cervical HPV infection. Repertoires were generated with immunoSEQ multiplex PCR, while TCRdb's copy carries only in-frame clones and drops some. In all, the sample yields tens of thousands of clones. The specimen sequenced was blood buffy coat. These receptors were obtained from a woman between 18 and 70 years old with a cervical HPV16 infection that either progressed to CIN3+ or cleared (not recorded which).

On this clone: The read stops 3 residues short of the end of the CDR3; the missing end is completed from the germline J gene. This sequence joins TRBV10-1 and TRBJ2-1, with 8 nucleotides matching TRBD2. Trimming at V came to 3 bases and at J to 1 base, leaving 5 bases not matched to a gene. The CDR3 runs 16 residues. Germline V gene lookup returns CDR1 WNHNN and CDR2 SYGVQD (reference sequence). The chain's CDR3 is CASSDGGGSSYNEQFF. The sequenced CDR3 bases are TGCGCCAGCAGTGACGGCGGGGGGTCGTCCTACAATGAG.

Regarding this clone: The CDR3 is cut off 3 residues early in the read; its end comes from the germline J gene. This chain links TRBV20-1 with TRBJ2-5; 10 nucleotides match TRBD2. CDR1 and CDR2 from the germline V gene are DFQATT and SNEGSKA (reference sequence). The CDR3 totals 14 residues. J was trimmed by 2 bases and V by 6 bases; bases with no gene match: 6. Here the CDR3 reads CSAPLAGRQETQYF. CDR3 bases read: TGCAGTGCCCCACTAGCGGGGCGACAAGAGACC.

In the case of this clone: The DNA ends 3 residues before the CDR3 does, and the rest of the CDR3 is filled in from the germline J gene. The V and J genes are TRBV9 and TRBJ2-3; the D is unclear. This CDR3 region has 15 residues. The V gene lost 0 bases and the J gene lost 4 bases, with 12 bases spanning the gap. Germline CDR1 and CDR2: SGDLS and YYNGEE. The DNA read from the CDR3 is TGTGCCAGCAGCGTAGCGAACGGGTTGGCAGATACG. Encoded protein: CASSVANGLADT. The complete CDR3 protein is CASSVANGLADTQYF.

A word on this clone: The read ends 3 residues before the CDR3 terminus; that terminus is restored from the germline J gene. The chain joins TRBV30 to TRBJ1-1; weak D call: TRBD1 (6 bases). The V gene lost 3 bases and the J gene lost 4 bases, with 15 bases spanning the gap. Per the germline V gene, CDR1 is GTSNPN and CDR2 is SVGIG (reference sequence). The CDR3 totals 14 residues. The CDR3 region is CAWSQRGGGTEAFF. Incomplete CDR3 DNA: TGTGCCTGGAGCCAGAGGGGGGGTGGCACTGAA.

As to this clone: The read finishes 3 residues shy of the CDR3 end, and the germline J gene is used to complete it. The chain employs TRBV14 and TRBJ1-1; no definite D call. V was trimmed by 0 bases and J by 6 bases, leaving 17 bases between them. In germline, CDR1 is SGHDN, CDR2 FVKESK. The CDR3 is 16 residues long. CDR3 bases read: TGTGCCAGCAGCCAAGATCGAAAAGGCGGAGGCGCTGAA. Encoded protein: CASSQDRKGGGAE. The entire CDR3 sequence reads CASSQDRKGGGAEAFF.

On this clone: The read terminates 3 residues ahead of where the CDR3 ends, so the germline J gene completes it. The chain recombines TRBV12-3 or TRBV12-4 with TRBJ1-1; maybe TRBD1 (5 bases). Trimming took 6 bases from V and 3 from J, leaving 11 bases between them. The CDR3 is made up of 13 amino acids. The CDR3 sequence: CASRRGEDTEAFF. The sequenced part of the CDR3 DNA is TGTGCCAGCAGACGAGGGGAAGACACTGAA.

A remark on this clone: With the read ending 3 residues before the CDR3 end, the germline J gene is used to fill in that end. This chain uses TRBV19 with TRBJ1-6, with D possibly matching TRBD1 (5 bases). Germline-derived CDR1 and CDR2 are LNHDA and SQIVND (reference sequence). This CDR3 contains 13 residues. V lost 7 bases and J lost 4, with 8 bases in between. The CDR3 sequence: CASIAGYNSPLHF. The sequenced part of the CDR3 DNA is TGTGCCAGTATAGCAGGGTATAATTCACCC.

Concerning this clone: One junction end does not reproduce the germline sequence, and a read error may be involved. The DNA ends 3 residues before the CDR3 does, and the rest of the CDR3 is filled in from the germline J gene. The J gene is TRBJ1-1, the V gene TRBV7-2; perhaps TRBD1 as D (6 bases). The CDR3 sequence is 12 residues long. Germline-derived CDR1 and CDR2 are SGHTA and FQGNSA. CDR3 in amino acids: CANSRDTYEAFF. The CDR3 bases that were read are TGTGCCAACAGCCGGGACACCTACGAG.

In the case of this clone: The DNA ends 3 residues before the CDR3 does, and the rest of the CDR3 is filled in from the germline J gene. This chain connects TRBV14 to TRBJ1-2; 8 bases fit TRBD1. Germline CDR1 reads SGHDN; CDR2 reads FVKESK. The trim removed 4 bases at V and 4 bases at J, leaving 11 bases unmatched. The CDR3 loop spans 16 amino acids. The chain's CDR3 is CASSPLLDRAGYGYTF. The CDR3 DNA, read in part, is TGTGCCAGCAGCCCCCTCCTGGACAGGGCGGGCTATGGC.

Details on this clone: The read ends 3 residues early relative to the CDR3; the germline J gene fills the gap. V is TRBV5-1 and J is TRBJ1-4, with TRBD1 matching over 9 bases. The CDR3 runs 16 residues. Looked up from germline, CDR1 is SGHRS and CDR2 is YFSETQ. CDR3 DNA (partial): TGCGCCAGCAGGCCTCCCTCGGGACAGGGCGATTCACCA. Protein product: CASRPPSGQGDSP. The entire CDR3 reads CASRPPSGQGDSPLFF.

As to this clone: Read sequence stops 3 residues before the CDR3 end, and the germline J gene provides the missing end. The chain links TRBV7-9 to TRBJ2-2; TRBD1 matches at 8 bases. The CDR3 runs 14 residues. Per the germline V gene, CDR1 is SEHNR and CDR2 is FQNEAQ (reference sequence). This CDR3 reads CASSDDRGREKLFF. Partial CDR3 DNA: TGTGCCAGCAGCGACGACAGGGGCCGTGAAAAG.